This is a list of T cell receptor beta chains from one sample in a study of shared clonotypes between healthy human individuals. The data were produced by immunoSEQ multiplex PCR, yet TCRdb's version contains in-frame clones alone and is incomplete. This table holds fewer than 600,000 clones, roughly four fifths found once. Sequenced material: PBMCs. The receptors stem from a woman in her thirties or forties in good health. Some clones in this sample may be carry-over from other donors' samples. The CDR3 runs from the conserved cysteine through the conserved F or W. The order of the fields is clone size, D gene, V gene, J gene, CDR3 DNA, CDR3 protein. A D gene is named only where the DNA matches it firmly. A clone size is listed for some rows: how often the clone was seen (once, few, many), or a class if it is expanded.

.	.	TRBV5-1	TRBJ2-7	TGCGCCAGCAGCTACAATAACGACGAGCAGTACTTC	CASSYNNDEQYF
once	.	TRBV28	TRBJ2-1	TGTGCCAGCAGCTCGGAGTCCCCTAATGAGCAGTTCTTC	CASSSESPNEQFF
.	TRBD1	TRBV5-1	TRBJ2-3	TGCGCCAGCAGCCTGCGACCGGGACAGGGCGACGATACGCAGTATTTT	CASSLRPGQGDDTQYF
.	TRBD2	TRBV7-6	TRBJ2-7	TGTGCCAGCAGCTTAATACGGGAGGGGAACGAGCAGTACTTC	CASSLIREGNEQYF
once	.	TRBV11-2	TRBJ2-7	TGTGCCAGCAGCCTCTCCCGGGACTTAAGCTCCTACGAGCAGTACTTC	CASSLSRDLSSYEQYF
.	.	TRBV28	TRBJ1-4	TGTGCCAGCAGTCCCGGGACTCTTAATGAAAAACTGTTTTTT	CASSPGTLNEKLFF
.	.	TRBV4-3	TRBJ1-1	TGCGCCAGCAGCCAAGAAGTAGGAAACACTGAAGCTTTCTTT	CASSQEVGNTEAFF
.	TRBD1	TRBV7-3	TRBJ2-2	TGTGCCAGCAGCTTACAACCCCGGGACAGTCGGCAGGGCGGGGAGCTGTTTTTT	CASSLQPRDSRQGGELFF
many	.	TRBV2	TRBJ2-1	TGTGCCAGCAGCCCCTTTGGTTCCTACAATGAGCAGTTCTTC	CASSPFGSYNEQFF
.	.	TRBV5-4	TRBJ2-1	TGTGCCAGCAGTACCCCGGGGGACAGATTCTACAATGAGCAGTTCTTC	CASSTPGDRFYNEQFF
.	.	TRBV4-3	TRBJ2-7	TGCGCCAGCAGCCAAGATTCCCGATACGAGCAGTACTTC	CASSQDSRYEQYF
.	.	TRBV5-1	TRBJ2-5	TGCGCCAGCAGCTTGGGGGGTTTCATAGGAGAGACCCAGTACTTC	CASSLGGFIGETQYF
.	.	TRBV5-1	TRBJ1-5	TGCGCCAGCAGCTTGGCTTTTCGGCAGGGTGATCAGCCCCAGCATTTT	CASSLAFRQGDQPQHF
.	.	TRBV7-8	TRBJ2-5	TGTGCCAGCAGCTCAGACCCCGGCGAGGGAGAGACCCAGTACTTC	CASSSDPGEGETQYF
.	TRBD2	TRBV4-1	TRBJ2-3	TGCGCCAGCTCAGGCGGGAGGGCCCCCGGAGATACACAGTATTTT	CASSGGRAPGDTQYF
.	.	TRBV7-8	TRBJ2-7	TGTGCCAGCAGTTACGGACCCGCCTACGAGCAGTACTTC	CASSYGPAYEQYF
many	.	TRBV10-2	TRBJ2-1	TGCGCCAGCAGTGACCTACTCTTAGTTACCGAGCAGTTCTTC	CASSDLLLVTEQFF
.	TRBD1	TRBV15	TRBJ1-6	TGTGCCACCTACCTGACAGGGAATAATTCACCCCTCCACTTT	CATYLTGNNSPLHF
.	.	TRBV7-9	TRBJ2-4	TGTGCCAGCAGCTTAGGACAGCCCCGCCAAAACATTCAGTACTTC	CASSLGQPRQNIQYF
.	.	TRBV27	TRBJ2-1	TGTGCCAGCGGAACGGGTTCTGGTGAGCAGTTCTTC	CASGTGSGEQFF
few	.	TRBV2	TRBJ2-2	TGTGCCAGCAAGAGGGACCTTCCCCCCCCCGCCGGGGAGCTGTTTTTT	CASKRDLPPPAGELFF
few	.	TRBV2	TRBJ1-5	TGTGCCAGCAACAAGGCGAATAGCAATCAGCCCCAGCATTTT	CASNKANSNQPQHF
.	TRBD1	TRBV19	TRBJ1-1	TGTGCCAGCCAGGACAGGGGCGGTAAGAACACTGAAGCTTTCTTT	CASQDRGGKNTEAFF
.	.	TRBV4-3	TRBJ2-2	TGCGCCAGCAGCCAAGATAGGGAGGTAGAAGGGACCGGGGAGCTGTTTTTT	CASSQDREVEGTGELFF
.	TRBD1	TRBV29-1	TRBJ2-7	TGCAGCGTTTCGGGGACAGCCTCCTACGAGCAGTACTTC	CSVSGTASYEQYF
many	.	TRBV6-5	TRBJ1-2	TGTGCCAGCAGTGACTACAGGGATGGTGGCTACACCTTC	CASSDYRDGGYTF
.	TRBD1	TRBV19	TRBJ2-3	TGTGCCAGTAGTCCCCGGACAGGGGGTGGTACTTCGCAGTATTTT	CASSPRTGGGTSQYF
.	.	TRBV7-6	TRBJ2-2	TGTGCCAGCAGCTTAGCCGGTGGCCTGAACACCGGGGAGCTGTTTTTT	CASSLAGGLNTGELFF
.	.	TRBV19	TRBJ2-1	TGTGCCAGTAGTCCCCGAGCAGGGAGCTCCTACAATGAGCAGTTCTTC	CASSPRAGSSYNEQFF
.	.	TRBV7-8	TRBJ2-7	TGTGCCAGCAGCTTAGTCGGTGCTAGCAGCTACGAGCAGTACTTC	CASSLVGASSYEQYF
.	TRBD2	TRBV10-3	TRBJ2-7	TGTGCCATCAGCCCAGGGACTAAACGCCACGAGCAGTACTTC	CAISPGTKRHEQYF
.	.	TRBV7-2	TRBJ2-7	TGTGCCAGCAGCTCGTGGGACCGTCGATTGCACTTC	CASSSWDRRLHF
once	TRBD2	TRBV10-3	TRBJ2-7	TGTGCCATCACCCCATTGCCTAGCGGGAGGGCCGGTGAGCAGTACTTC	CAITPLPSGRAGEQYF
many	TRBD2	TRBV2	TRBJ2-2	TGTGCCAGCAGTCCAACTAGCGGCGACACCGGGGAGCTGTTTTTT	CASSPTSGDTGELFF
many	TRBD1	TRBV27	TRBJ1-1	TGTGCCAGCAGTTTGGTACAGGGGCTGAACACTGAAGCTTTCTTT	CASSLVQGLNTEAFF
.	.	TRBV5-1	TRBJ2-7	TGCGCCAGCAGCCTCTCTTATGAGAGCTCCTACGAGCAGTACTTC	CASSLSYESSYEQYF
.	.	TRBV11-2	TRBJ2-2	TGTGCCAGCACCCTCACAGGCCTGAACACCGGGGAGCTGTTTTTT	CASTLTGLNTGELFF